Listed below are T cell receptor beta chains from one sample, sequenced in a study of blood T cells in healthy people across ages. TCRdb reprocessed the 5' RACE reads via MiXCR and lists one record per CDR3 protein. The sample consists of fewer than 700,000 distinct CDR3 sequences, around 41% of them appearing once. The sequenced sample was blood. The receptor set was obtained from a man older than 75 in good health. The conserved cysteine and the conserved F or W are not part of the CDR3 here.

V	J	CDR3
TRBV9	TRBJ2-5	ASSVLQGSGETQY
TRBV30	TRBJ1-2	AWKRTGVYGYT
TRBV30	TRBJ1-2	AWSGRLGRNYGYT
TRBV6-6	TRBJ2-4	ASSYGGGKNIQY
TRBV3-1	TRBJ2-5	ASSQESSQY
TRBV20-1	TRBJ2-3	SARGEPRSTQY
TRBV7-2	TRBJ2-7	ASSFSGTGTNEQY
TRBV19	TRBJ2-3	ASSTSPDTQY
TRBV20-1	TRBJ2-1	SARVFSGLGNEQF
TRBV6-5	TRBJ2-1	AGSYRIRDREQF
TRBV5-1	TRBJ2-7	ASSLEVYYEQY
TRBV20-1	TRBJ2-3	SAREGTSAATDTQY
TRBV4-3	TRBJ2-4	ASSQLLGQGKQY
TRBV7-2	-	ASSFKYQLGSSYNEQY
TRBV20-1	TRBJ1-6	SAPTGGTYNSPLH
TRBV11-2	TRBJ2-1	ASSMTSFEQF
TRBV7-2	TRBJ2-1	ASSAYSGRVYNERF
TRBV25-1	TRBJ2-4	ASREVRRTKNIQY
TRBV15	TRBJ2-1	ATSRKQIGLASEQF
TRBV7-9	TRBJ2-7	ASSLAHSANEQY
TRBV4-2	TRBJ2-5	ASSQTPAGETQY
TRBV4-1	TRBJ2-7	ASSQESDWSYEQY
TRBV10-2	TRBJ2-7	ASSGLDRTGKNEQY
TRBV12-3/TRBV12-4	TRBJ2-5	ASSLIRTPGDEQY
TRBV20-1	TRBJ2-1	SAQSGGLYEQF
TRBV10-2	TRBJ2-7	ASRDSGMGYEQY
TRBV20-1	TRBJ2-1	SANEGEQF
TRBV12-3/TRBV12-4	TRBJ2-7	ASSGRAGATYEQY
TRBV20-1	TRBJ2-7	SARSPGEYNEQY
TRBV5-1	TRBJ2-1	ASSLATSPNEQF
TRBV7-2	TRBJ2-7	ASSVTGGEQY
TRBV7-9	TRBJ2-7	ASSLSVGTGSYEQY
TRBV4-3	TRBJ1-2	ASSQDYGSSNYGYT
TRBV2	TRBJ2-4	ASSGVLGTKNIQY
TRBV6-2/TRBV6-3	TRBJ1-2	ASSVAVGVGYT
TRBV10-1	TRBJ2-3	ASSVGDRGSSTDTQY
TRBV28	TRBJ1-2	ASSLPSGQSQYSNYGYT
TRBV5-6	TRBJ2-1	ASSAISGPYNEQF
TRBV5-1	TRBJ2-7	ASSLEFTSGSPYEQY
TRBV19	TRBJ2-7	ASKGMVGGAYEQY
TRBV14	TRBJ2-6	ASSPHYNSGANVLT
TRBV9	-	ASSVALRETQY
TRBV7-9	TRBJ1-1	ASSLARVGRGEAF
TRBV30	TRBJ1-2	AWSAEVIHDGYT
TRBV14	TRBJ2-5	ASSQGRNQETQY
TRBV4-3	TRBJ2-1	ASSQDWGAYNEQF